The clone carrying this T cell receptor (beta chain) was recorded once. Its matching antigen is unknown. Use of 60 Vbeta and 13 Jbeta primers characterized the PCR. This table comes from immunoSEQ multiplex PCR, and its TCRdb copy is limited to in-frame clones, with some not included. The sample consists of under 200,000 clones, about 84% of them appearing once. These data originate in a study of cytomegalovirus exposure and HLA in healthy donors. Study findings and constraints: In a later analysis, an Asian-associated ancestry cluster reportedly showed fewer N-insertions than the approximately 670-donor mean. Later examination showed HLA-associated TCR beta chains had greater clonal expansion than equally common others. Associated with cytomegalovirus, according to the listing, were 170 or so TCR beta chains.

The CDR3 totals 15 residues. Germline CDR1 reads SGHKS; CDR2 reads YYEKEE (reference sequence). V lost 7 bases to trimming and J lost 4 bases, with 19 bases between them. The V gene is TRBV5-5, the J gene TRBJ2-3; possibly TRBD2 for D (5 bases). The sequenced material came from PBMCs. This sequence was found in a man aged 45-65 years in good health and CMV-seropositive. CDR3 DNA: TGTGCCAGCCTACTCGGGATTCTAGTGCCAGATACGCAGTATTTT. It specifies CASLLGILVPDTQYF.